Below are 21 T cell receptor beta chains sequenced from a single sample in a study of shared clonotypes between healthy human individuals. Libraries were prepared by immunoSEQ multiplex PCR; TCRdb keeps only in-frame clonotypes and omits some of them. The table lists around 330,000 clones, under 80% of them singletons. Sequences were obtained from memory CD4+ T cells sorted from blood. Subset given: CD45RA-negative fraction. Receptors were obtained from a man aged 25-45 years in good health.

The gene calls are TRBV6-1 and TRBJ2-1; possible D gene TRBD1, 6 bases. Per germline, CDR1 MNHNS and CDR2 SASEGT. The CDR3 length is 14 residues. V lost 7 bases and J 0 bases, leaving 10 bases between the germline ends. The DNA for the CDR3 is TGTGCCAGCACGAAGGACAGCTCCTACAATGAGCAGTTCTTC. This sequence encodes CASTKDSSYNEQFF.

V and J are TRBV5-8 and TRBJ2-1; possibly TRBD2 for D (6 bases). The germline V gene encodes CDR1 SGHTS and CDR2 YDEGEE. There are 14 residues in the CDR3. Trimming took 4 bases from V and 0 from J, leaving 8 bases between them. CDR3 residues: CASSEGGSYNEQFF. In DNA form, the CDR3 reads TGTGCCAGCAGCGAGGGAGGCTCCTACAATGAGCAGTTCTTC.

V gene TRBV28 combines with J gene TRBJ2-3; 11 bases are shared with TRBD2. The CDR3 runs to 17 residues. The germline CDR1 and CDR2 sequences are MDHEN and SYDVKM. Trimming removed 6 bases from V and 2 bases from J; junction bases left unmatched: 10. CDR3 in amino acids: CASSLGGTSGFTDTQYF. CDR3 nucleotides: TGTGCCAGCAGCCTAGGAGGGACTAGCGGATTCACAGATACGCAGTATTTT.

A word on this clone: A much larger clone differs from this one at a single base, so this may be a read error. Other DNA sequences of this sample code for an identical CDR3. V usage is TRBV29-1 and J usage is TRBJ2-7; TRBD1 or TRBD2 may be the D gene (6 bases each). V was shortened by 0 bases and J by 2 bases, with 23 bases between the two germline ends. Germline V gives CDR1 SQVTM, CDR2 ANQGSEA. CDR3 length: 18 amino acids. CDR3 coding DNA: TGCAGCGTTGAAGATAAAGGGGGGCAAGGGGTTTCACCCTACGAGCAGTACTTC. Amino acid sequence: CSVEDKGGQGVSPYEQYF.

The rearrangement links TRBV5-5 to TRBJ1-2, with D perhaps matching TRBD1 (6 bases). There are 14 residues in the CDR3. The germline V gene has CDR1 SGHKS and CDR2 YYEKEE (reference sequence). Trimming stripped 3 bases from V and 4 bases from J, with 13 bases between. CDR3: CASSYGGGAYGYTF. In nucleotides, the CDR3 is TGTGCCAGCAGCTACGGTGGGGGCGCCTATGGCTACACCTTC.

The rearrangement links TRBV5-4 to TRBJ2-7, with D maybe TRBD1 (5 bases). The CDR3 is made up of 13 amino acids. Deletions cut 0 bases from V and 6 bases from J, with 10 bases between. Germline loops: CDR1 SGHNT, CDR2 YYREEE (reference sequence). CDR3 in amino acids: CASSLATGAEQYF. Written as DNA, the CDR3 is TGTGCCAGCAGCTTGGCCACTGGGGCCGAGCAGTACTTC. Using reference TRBV5-4 and TRBJ2-7 for the parts outside the CDR3, the full variable domain is ETGVTQSPTHLIKTRGQQVTLRCSSQSGHNTVSWYQQALGQGPQFIFQYYREEENGRGNFPPRFSGLQFPNYSSELNVNALELDDSALYLCASSLATGAEQYFGPGTRLTVT.

In its sample, this clone was seen a few times. The chain combines TRBV28 with TRBJ1-5, with D possibly matching TRBD1 (6 bases). V lost 8 bases and J lost 6, with 17 bases in between. CDR1 is MDHEN and CDR2 is SYDVKM in the germline V gene. The CDR3 sequence is 14 residues long. Here the CDR3 DNA reads TGTGCCAGCTCGCCCGCAGGGGAAGTTCAGCCCCAGCATTTT. Translation: CASSPAGEVQPQHF.

The V gene is TRBV28, the J gene TRBJ2-3; TRBD2 might be the D (5 bases). Germline V gene lookup returns CDR1 MDHEN and CDR2 SYDVKM. V was trimmed by 6 bases and J by 3 bases, leaving 13 bases between them. The CDR3 has 14 residues. The CDR3 loop is CASRVGGMTDTQYF. Written as DNA, the CDR3 is TGTGCCAGCAGAGTAGGAGGAATGACAGATACGCAGTATTTT.

This clone was seen more than once but under ten times. The junction departs from germline at one end; a sequencing error may be responsible. V and J are TRBV7-8 and TRBJ2-7; 13 bases are a match to TRBD2. The germline gives CDR1 SGHVS, CDR2 FQNEAQ. This CDR3 comprises 14 residues. CDR3 protein: CASSANAGLAGNHF. The CDR3 nucleotides are TGTGCCAGCAGCGCGAATGCGGGACTAGCGGGGAACCACTTC.

This clone showed up many times. The V call is TRBV29-1, the J call TRBJ2-6, with 9 bases that match TRBD1. The germline gives CDR1 SQVTM, CDR2 ANQGSEA. Trimming at V came to 7 bases and at J to 1 base, leaving 11 bases not matched to a gene. CDR3 length equals 17 residues. The CDR3 coding sequence is TGCAGCGCTCAAGTGTGGGACAGGGTATCTGGGGCCAACGTCCTGACTTTC. It is translated as CSAQVWDRVSGANVLTF.

The rearrangement links TRBV29-1 to TRBJ1-1; D is unresolved. This CDR3 is built from 13 residues. The ends were cut back, 7 bases at V and 3 bases at J, with 15 bases in the middle. Per the germline V gene, CDR1 is SQVTM and CDR2 is ANQGSEA. The CDR3 sequence is CSARVSGDTEAFF. In DNA, the CDR3 is TGCAGCGCTAGAGTATCCGGGGACACTGAAGCTTTCTTT.

Only a few counts were recorded for this clone. The genes are TRBV2 and TRBJ1-1; D gene uncertain. Looked up from germline, CDR1 is SNHLY and CDR2 is FYNNEI. V was shortened by 3 bases and J by 0 bases, with 5 bases between the two germline ends. This CDR3 is built from 13 residues. Here the CDR3 reads CASSDQMNTEAFF. CDR3 bases: TGTGCCAGCAGTGACCAGATGAACACTGAAGCTTTCTTT.

This clone has more than one count but fewer than ten. This rearrangement joins TRBV5-1 to TRBJ1-4; 7 bases fit TRBD1. Trimming took 2 bases from V and 6 from J; bases not matched to a gene: 4. Per the germline V gene, CDR1 is SGHRS and CDR2 is YFSETQ. The CDR3 is made up of 14 amino acids. The CDR3 protein is CASSFTGVDEKLFF. CDR3 DNA: TGCGCCAGCAGCTTCACAGGGGTAGATGAAAAACTGTTTTTT.

This clone was detected ten times or more. This chain joins TRBV19 and TRBJ2-7, with D possibly being TRBD2 (5 bases). This CDR3 is 14 amino acids long. With 3 bases removed from V and 7 bases from J, the gap between germline ends came to 16 bases. Germline CDR1 reads LNHDA; CDR2 reads SQIVND (reference sequence). In DNA form, the CDR3 reads TGTGCCAGTAGTATGAATTGGGGTCCGGGGGAGCAGTACTTC. This sequence encodes CASSMNWGPGEQYF. The variable domain in full, completed from reference TRBV19 and TRBJ2-7, reads DGGITQSPKYLFRKEGQNVTLSCEQNLNHDAMYWYRQDPGQGLRLIYYSQIVNDFQKGDIAEGYSVSREKKESFPLTVTSAQKNPTAFYLCASSMNWGPGEQYFGPGTRLTVT.

With regard to this clone: Other DNA sequences in the sample encode the same CDR3. The V call is TRBV7-9, the J call TRBJ2-7, with D possibly matching TRBD1 (5 bases). Per germline, CDR1 SEHNR and CDR2 FQNEAQ (reference sequence). This CDR3 contains 12 residues. V lost 5 bases and J 6 bases, leaving 11 bases between the germline ends. The CDR3 nucleotides are TGTGCCAGCAGCCCTCAGGGCGGCGAGCAGTACTTC. Encoded protein: CASSPQGGEQYF.

The V gene is TRBV29-1, the J gene TRBJ2-2, with 9 positions matching TRBD2. Trimming at V came to 3 bases and at J to 4 bases, leaving 6 bases not matched to a gene. Germline-derived CDR1 and CDR2 are SQVTM and ANQGSEA. The CDR3 is 15 residues long. The CDR3 region is CSVDAGAGGTGELFF. Here the CDR3 DNA reads TGCAGCGTTGACGCGGGAGCGGGAGGCACCGGGGAGCTGTTTTTT.

In this sample, this clone turned up a few times. This chain uses TRBV10-3 with TRBJ2-7, with 8 bases identical to TRBD2. The germline CDR1 and CDR2 sequences are ENHRY and SYGVKD. The CDR3 is 14 amino acids. The V segment lost 10 bases and the J segment 4 bases; nucleotides outside the gene matches: 12. The CDR3 is CATDPRGGRYEQYF. The CDR3 DNA sequence: TGTGCCACCGACCCCCGGGGGGGGAGGTACGAGCAGTACTTC.

This clone was seen many times. The chain uses TRBV5-1 and TRBJ2-1, with D perhaps matching TRBD2 (5 bases). This CDR3 contains 15 residues. V was pared by 1 base and J by 1 base, with 9 bases between. Germline values: CDR1 SGHRS, CDR2 YFSETQ. As DNA, the CDR3 is TGCGCCAGCAGCTTGCTCGGGGAATCCTACAATGAGCAGTTCTTC. This translates into CASSLLGESYNEQFF.

The chain links TRBV7-9 to TRBJ2-5; 12 bases align to TRBD2. J was trimmed by 4 bases and V by 5 bases; bases with no gene match: 8. The germline CDR1 and CDR2 sequences are SEHNR and FQNEAQ (reference sequence). The CDR3 has 16 amino acids. Here the CDR3 DNA reads TGTGCCAGCAGCCCGACTAGCGGGAGCAAATTAGAGACCCAGTACTTC. Protein sequence: CASSPTSGSKLETQYF.

This clone appeared once. The CDR3 coding sequence is TGTGCCAGCAGCGAGAGAGTAGCGGGATTCCAAACAGGGAAGACCCAGTACTTC. This sequence encodes CASSERVAGFQTGKTQYF. This sequence joins TRBV11-2 and TRBJ2-5; 8 bases agree with TRBD2. This CDR3 contains 18 residues. In germline, CDR1 is SGHAT, CDR2 FQNNGV. Trimming took 5 bases from V and 6 from J; bases not matched to a gene: 20.

This chain joins TRBV30 and TRBJ2-5, with no clear D. V shed 0 bases and J shed 2 bases, with 10 bases lying between them. The CDR3 runs 14 residues. Germline V gene data show CDR1 as GTSNPN and CDR2 as SVGIG (reference sequence). CDR3 sequence reads: CAWSVKNRQETQYF. DNA for the CDR3: TGTGCCTGGAGTGTAAAGAATAGACAAGAGACCCAGTACTTC.